The rows below give T cell receptor beta chains drawn from one sample of a study of CD8 T cells in Susac syndrome. One entry per CDR3 protein results from TCRdb running MiXCR on the immunoSEQ multiplex PCR reads. The sample shows under 200,000 distinct CDR3 sequences, 94% of them seen only once. Sequencing was done on a sample of CD4+ T cells from PBMCs. The receptors here all came from a human donor with Susac syndrome. The conserved cysteine and the conserved F or W are not part of the CDR3 here.

TRBJ2-7 TRBV2 ASRDGPIYEQY
TRBJ1-2 TRBV4-1 ASSLGLDYGYT
TRBJ2-3 TRBV4-1 ASSQEDEGNTQY
TRBJ1-1 TRBV20-1 SARDPPGNTEAF
TRBJ1-6 TRBV30 AWSQGLISPLH
TRBJ2-1 TRBV7-9 ASSSSTSYNEQF
TRBJ2-4 TRBV4-2 ASSQDSRLAKNIQY
TRBJ2-5 TRBV5-6 ASSWGPAGQETQY
TRBJ2-3 TRBV5-4 ASSLGLGARSTDTQY
TRBJ1-1 TRBV12-3/TRBV12-4 ASSFYTGNTEAF
TRBJ2-7 TRBV5-1 ASSSGTVYSYEQY
TRBJ2-3 TRBV12-3/TRBV12-4 ASSLILAGAATDTQY